This T cell receptor (beta chain) emerged from a study of cytomegalovirus exposure and HLA in healthy donors. With respect to this clone: Its antigen is not identified.

General study results and limits: Analyzed later, most CMV-associated TCR beta chains appeared HLA-restricted. When presence/absence was analysed, sequencing depth was taken to be roughly uniform across donors.

Both 60 Vbeta primers and 13 Jbeta primers went into the PCR. The assay was immunoSEQ multiplex PCR, and TCRdb's table has in-frame clones only and misses some. The sample has approximately 190,000 clones, 75% to 90% seen once; the top ten hold under 7.5%. Deletions cut 0 bases from V and 4 bases from J, with 6 bases between. Looked up from germline, CDR1 is LGHNA and CDR2 is YSLEER. This CDR3 has 14 residues. The specimen was PBMCs. The chain links TRBV4-3 to TRBJ2-2; D is unclear. This receptor was taken from a woman aged 45-65 years in good health and CMV-seropositive. CDR3 bases: TGCGCCAGCAGCCAAGATCGACTCACCGGGGAGCTGTTTTTT. Protein product: CASSQDRLTGELFF.